These 24 T cell receptor beta chains share one sample of origin, sequenced in a study of shared clonotypes between healthy human individuals. The table came from immunoSEQ multiplex PCR; TCRdb's copy has only in-frame clones and leaves some out. The sample holds about 1.5 million clones; 95% to 99% are singletons and the top ten take less than 0.55%. What was sequenced was naive CD4+ T cells sorted from blood. Subset denoted: CD45RA+ positively selected. These receptors all stem from a young man in good health.

The chain employs TRBV6-1 and TRBJ1-5, with 8 bases fitting TRBD1. V lost 7 bases, J lost 4 bases, and 9 bases stayed unmatched. Germline V CDR1 and CDR2: MNHNS, SASEGT. This CDR3 is 15 amino acids long. The CDR3 coding sequence is TGTGCCAGCACTCGAAACAGGGGGGTTAATCAGCCCCAGCATTTT. Its protein is CASTRNRGVNQPQHF.

V usage is TRBV5-6 and J usage is TRBJ2-6; the D gene is possibly TRBD1 (6 bases). CDR1 and CDR2 from the germline V gene are SGHDT and YYEEEE. This CDR3 contains 19 residues. Trimming shortened V by 6 bases and J by 2 bases, and 24 bases separated the two germline ends. The CDR3 sequence is CASNLRVLPGATGANVLTF. DNA of the CDR3: TGTGCCAGCAACCTACGGGTATTACCAGGGGCTACTGGGGCCAACGTCCTGACTTTC.

This clone was seen just once. The chain couples TRBV7-9 to TRBJ2-7; D is uncertain. Germline lookup yields CDR1 SEHNR and CDR2 FQNEAQ (reference sequence). V lost 1 base to trimming and J lost 4 bases, with 11 bases between them. The CDR3 sequence is 14 residues long. DNA of the CDR3: TGTGCCAGCAGCTTAGGTGAAGGGTTTTACGAGCAGTACTTC. Its protein product is CASSLGEGFYEQYF.

V is TRBV7-6 and J is TRBJ2-5; possibly TRBD1 or TRBD2 for D (5 bases each). Trimming cost V 1 base and J 4 bases, with 13 bases left between them. The CDR3 runs 15 residues. Germline assignment: CDR1 SGHVS and CDR2 FNYEAQ. Written as DNA, the CDR3 is TGTGCCAGCAGCTTAGGGACTTCTAGGGGAGAGACCCAGTACTTC. Translating it yields CASSLGTSRGETQYF.

The rearrangement links TRBV5-1 to TRBJ2-7; 7 bases match TRBD2. Germline assignment: CDR1 SGHRS and CDR2 YFSETQ. J was trimmed by 5 bases and V by 5 bases; bases with no gene match: 10. CDR3 length: 14 amino acids. The CDR3 spells CASSVAGVSHEQYF. The DNA of the CDR3 is TGCGCCAGCAGTGTCGCGGGAGTTTCCCACGAGCAGTACTTC.

The J gene is TRBJ2-7, the V gene TRBV7-8, with D possibly matching TRBD1 (6 bases). Per germline, CDR1 SGHVS and CDR2 FQNEAQ. V lost 1 base and J lost 0, with 13 bases in between. The CDR3 is 16 residues long. The CDR3 sequence is CASSLVTGTYSYEQYF. The CDR3 DNA sequence: TGTGCCAGCAGCTTAGTTACAGGGACATACTCCTACGAGCAGTACTTC.

This chain joins TRBV19 and TRBJ1-5; TRBD1 matches at 10 bases. The ends lost 3 bases at V and 3 bases at J; junction bases unmatched: 8. The CDR3 loop spans 17 amino acids. The V gene's germline CDR1 is LNHDA and CDR2 SQIVND (reference sequence). The CDR3 nucleotides read TGTGCCAGTAGTATCGCCGGGACAGGGGCTAACAATCAGCCCCAGCATTTT. Amino acid sequence: CASSIAGTGANNQPQHF.

This clone appeared a single time. The chain carries TRBV5-1 and TRBJ1-1; D gene unclear. Germline V CDR1 and CDR2: SGHRS, YFSETQ. The V end was cut by 0 bases, the J end by 1 base, with 7 bases between. The CDR3 spans 14 residues. For the CDR3, the DNA is TGCGCCAGCAGCTTGGGGATTTCGAACACTGAAGCTTTCTTT. It is translated as CASSLGISNTEAFF. Complete variable domain (other parts from reference TRBV5-1 and TRBJ1-1): KAGVTQTPRYLIKTRGQQVTLSCSPISGHRSVSWYQQTPGQGLQFLFEYFSETQRNKGNFPGRFSGRQFSNSRSEMNVSTLELGDSALYLCASSLGISNTEAFFGQGTRLTVV.

This clone showed up just once. The gene calls are TRBV29-1 and TRBJ2-5; D ambiguous. The CDR3 spans 11 residues. Per germline, CDR1 SQVTM and CDR2 ANQGSEA. Trimming left V 4 bases short and J 7 bases short, with 10 bases between. The CDR3 sequence: CSVGGTGTQYF. In nucleotides, the CDR3 is TGCAGCGTTGGGGGTACCGGGACCCAGTACTTC. The variable domain in full, completed from reference TRBV29-1 and TRBJ2-5, reads SAVISQKPSRDICQRGTSLTIQCQVDSQVTMMFWYRQQPGQSLTLIATANQGSEATYESGFVIDKFPISRPNLTFSTLTVSNMSPEDSSIYLCSVGGTGTQYFGPGTRLLVL.

The rearrangement links TRBV19 to TRBJ1-1; perhaps TRBD1 as D (6 bases). CDR3 length equals 14 residues. V dropped 5 bases and J dropped 4 bases, with 14 bases sitting between them. CDR1 is LNHDA, CDR2 SQIVND, per germline (reference sequence). CDR3 nucleotide sequence: TGTGCCAGTAGTTTACAGGGAGGGTCCACTGAAGCTTTCTTT. Amino acids: CASSLQGGSTEAFF.

The chain employs TRBV6-6 and TRBJ2-7; 8 bases are shared with TRBD2. The CDR3 is made up of 14 amino acids. Germline V gene lookup returns CDR1 MNHNY and CDR2 SVGAGI (reference sequence). V dropped 10 bases and J dropped 4; count of bases not matched to a gene: 12. The CDR3 here is CATTELAALYEQYF. The DNA of the CDR3 is TGTGCCACCACCGAACTAGCGGCCCTATACGAGCAGTACTTC.

With regard to this clone: The sample contains more than one DNA sequence encoding this CDR3. The chain carries TRBV5-1 and TRBJ1-2; no clear D. The V and J ends lost 0 bases and 2 bases respectively, with 5 bases between them. The CDR3 loop spans 13 amino acids. CDR1 is SGHRS, CDR2 YFSETQ, per germline. The CDR3, as DNA: TGCGCCAGCAGCTTGGGCAGCAACTATGGCTACACCTTC. Protein sequence: CASSLGSNYGYTF.

The chain is built from TRBV5-1 and TRBJ2-7; perhaps TRBD1 as D (6 bases). The CDR3 is 15 amino acids. Germline CDR1 SGHRS, CDR2 YFSETQ. With 0 bases removed from V and 6 bases from J, the gap between germline ends came to 16 bases. The CDR3 protein is CASSLGFGGPGEQYF. In nucleotides, the CDR3 is TGCGCCAGCAGCTTGGGCTTTGGGGGCCCGGGCGAGCAGTACTTC.

The chain carries TRBV5-1 and TRBJ2-7; D is undetermined. Germline V gives CDR1 SGHRS, CDR2 YFSETQ. V was shortened by 2 bases and J by 0 bases, with 12 bases between the two germline ends. CDR3 size: 15 residues. The CDR3 coding sequence is TGCGCCAGCAGCTTAGGTCCAGCTAGCTCCTACGAGCAGTACTTC. Translation: CASSLGPASSYEQYF.

This chain connects TRBV11-2 to TRBJ2-5, with 8 bases aligning to TRBD2. After removal of 6 bases from V and 4 bases from J, the junction contained 10 bases not matched to a gene. The CDR3 has 15 residues. Germline CDR1 reads SGHAT; CDR2 reads FQNNGV. The DNA for the CDR3 is TGTGCCAGCAGATCCTCCAGCGGGAGAGGAGAGACCCAGTACTTC. Protein: CASRSSSGRGETQYF.

This sequence joins TRBV10-3 and TRBJ2-1; the match to TRBD2 covers 9 bases. The CDR3 is 15 amino acids. Germline values: CDR1 ENHRY, CDR2 SYGVKD. The junction had 5 bases not matched to a gene; V was cut back by 2 bases and J by 6 bases. The CDR3 bases are TGTGCCATCAGTGAGGCGCTAGCGGGAACCAATGAGCAGTTCTTC. Amino acids: CAISEALAGTNEQFF.

This clone was detected once. V usage is TRBV5-1 and J usage is TRBJ1-2, with TRBD1 matching 8 bases. This CDR3 has 15 amino acids. CDR1 SGHRS and CDR2 YFSETQ come from the germline V gene. V shed 0 bases, J shed 5 bases, and the junction held 6 bases outside the gene matches. CDR3 bases: TGCGCCAGCAGCTTGGCCCGACAGGGGTCGTATGGCTACACCTTC. It translates to CASSLARQGSYGYTF.

The chain couples TRBV7-3 to TRBJ2-2; 8 bases fit TRBD1. This CDR3 is built from 13 residues. The germline CDR1 and CDR2 sequences are SGHTA and FQGTGA. J was trimmed by 6 bases and V by 5 bases; bases with no gene match: 2. CDR3 nucleotide sequence: TGTGCCAGCAGCCCAGGGGGCTCCGGGGAGCTGTTTTTT. It specifies CASSPGGSGELFF.

The genes are TRBV7-9 and TRBJ2-6; D unresolved. The V and J ends lost 3 bases and 0 bases respectively, with 9 bases between them. The CDR3 runs to 16 residues. The germline V gene encodes CDR1 SEHNR and CDR2 FQNEAQ (reference sequence). CDR3 sequence: CASSFFTTSGANVLTF. The DNA of the CDR3 is TGTGCCAGCAGCTTCTTCACTACCTCTGGGGCCAACGTCCTGACTTTC.

The chain combines TRBV4-1 with TRBJ2-1; 11 positions match TRBD2. V lost 6 bases to trimming and J lost 7 bases; unmatched junction nucleotides: 8. The CDR3 has 15 residues. CDR1 MGHRA and CDR2 YSYEKL come from the germline V gene. The CDR3 nucleotides are TGCGCCAGCAGAACGGGACTAGCGGATATTAATGAGCAGTTCTTC. It yields the protein CASRTGLADINEQFF.

The chain carries TRBV5-1 and TRBJ1-2; TRBD1 agrees at 9 bases. The CDR3 covers 14 residues. CDR1 is SGHRS, CDR2 YFSETQ, per germline. Trimming at V came to 7 bases and at J to 6 bases, leaving 10 bases not matched to a gene. The CDR3 region is CASGIQGAENGYTF. CDR3 nucleotide sequence: TGCGCCAGCGGAATACAGGGGGCTGAGAATGGCTACACCTTC.

The chain recombines TRBV7-2 with TRBJ2-1, with D possibly being TRBD1 (6 bases). V lost 2 bases, J lost 9 bases, and 8 bases lay in between. This CDR3 has 12 amino acids. Germline loops: CDR1 SGHTA, CDR2 FQGNSA. DNA of the CDR3: TGTGCCAGCAGCTTACTAGGGGGTGAGCAGTTCTTC. It yields the protein CASSLLGGEQFF.

The chain has TRBV5-1 and TRBJ2-1; 12 bases match TRBD2. Germline lookup yields CDR1 SGHRS and CDR2 YFSETQ. V trimming: 1 base; J trimming: 4 bases; junction bases outside the gene matches: 18. The CDR3 runs to 21 residues. The CDR3 loop reads CASSLTPSGRGTLSRYNEQFF. The CDR3 nucleotides are TGCGCCAGCAGCTTGACCCCTAGCGGGAGGGGGACCCTAAGTCGGTACAATGAGCAGTTCTTC.

This sequence joins TRBV7-9 and TRBJ1-4; TRBD1 matches at 7 bases. After removal of 5 bases from V and 3 bases from J, the junction contained 6 bases not matched to a gene. Germline-derived CDR1 and CDR2 are SEHNR and FQNEAQ (reference sequence). CDR3 length equals 15 residues. The CDR3 spells CASSTNRGPNEKLFF. The CDR3 nucleotides read TGTGCCAGCAGCACGAACAGGGGACCTAATGAAAAACTGTTTTTT.